This T cell receptor (beta chain) was sequenced in a study of response to subunit inactivated influenza vaccine. General study results and limits: Every seasonal influenza vaccination brings in few new T cells, the authors suggested.

TCRdb passed the RT-PCR reads through MiXCR, listing each CDR3 protein once. The profile shows 550,000 to 800,000 distinct CDR3 sequences, more than 15% of them singletons. The V gene's germline CDR1 is SGHRS and CDR2 YFSETQ. J lost 3 bases, V lost 4 bases, and 4 bases had no gene match. CDR3 length equals 14 residues. Ten or more counts support this clonotype. What it binds is not known. This TCR came from a man aged 45 to 65 who received an inactivated influenza vaccine. The rearrangement joins TRBV5-1 to TRBJ2-1, with 7 nucleotides matching TRBD1. This specimen was PBMCs from blood, taken 11 to 12 days after vaccination. CDR3 coding DNA: TGCGCCAGCAGCCCCCGGACAGGCTACAATGAGCAGTTCTTC. Its protein product is CASSPRTGYNEQFF.